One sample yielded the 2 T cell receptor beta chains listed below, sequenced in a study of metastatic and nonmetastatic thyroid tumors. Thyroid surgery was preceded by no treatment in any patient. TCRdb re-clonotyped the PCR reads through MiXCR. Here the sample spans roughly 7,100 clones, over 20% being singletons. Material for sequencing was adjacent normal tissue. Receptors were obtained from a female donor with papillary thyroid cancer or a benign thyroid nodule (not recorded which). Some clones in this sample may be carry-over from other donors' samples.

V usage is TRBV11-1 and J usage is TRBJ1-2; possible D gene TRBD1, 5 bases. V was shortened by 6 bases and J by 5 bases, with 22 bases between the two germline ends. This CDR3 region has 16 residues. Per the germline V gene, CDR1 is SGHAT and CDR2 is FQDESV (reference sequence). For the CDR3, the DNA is TGTGCCAGCAGAGGAGGGGCCGACAGCAGTTTTTATGGCTACACCTTC. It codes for CASRGGADSSFYGYTF.

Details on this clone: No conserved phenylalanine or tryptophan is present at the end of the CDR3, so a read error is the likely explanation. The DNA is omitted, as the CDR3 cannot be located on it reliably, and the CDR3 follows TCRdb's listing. CDR3 residues: CSARDSVGVEEYNEKFV. This sequence joins TRBV20-1 and TRBJ2-1. Germline assignment: CDR1 DFQATT and CDR2 SNEGSKA (reference sequence). Termini included, the CDR3 measures 17 amino acids.